A single sample gave rise to the 24 T cell receptor beta chains below, sequenced in a study of CD8+ T cells in alopecia areata. Extracted RNA was reverse transcribed, and the resulting cDNA served as sequencing template. Clones were read by immunoSEQ multiplex PCR, and TCRdb kept only the in-frame ones, dropping some. The sample has 65,000 to 90,000 clones, about 51% seen once. Sequenced input: NKG2D-high CD8+ T cells sorted from blood. Receptors were obtained from a human donor with alopecia areata.

There are a few counts of this clone. J is TRBJ1-1 and V is TRBV29-1; 9 nucleotides match TRBD1. The CDR3 totals 12 residues. The V gene's germline CDR1 is SQVTM and CDR2 ANQGSEA. The ends lost 4 bases at V and 10 bases at J; junction bases unmatched: 7. CDR3 DNA: TGCAGCGTTGCCGGGACAGGGCTGGGAGCTTTCTTT. Residues: CSVAGTGLGAFF.

This clone was found a few times. CDR3 in amino acids: CSVTGTGAGELFF. The CDR3 region has the DNA TGCAGCGTTACCGGGACCGGAGCCGGGGAGCTGTTTTTT. The V call is TRBV29-1, the J call TRBJ2-2, with D possibly called TRBD1 or TRBD2 (5 bases each). V gave up 5 bases and J gave up 6 bases, with 13 bases separating them. The CDR3 covers 13 residues. Germline CDR1 reads SQVTM; CDR2 reads ANQGSEA.

This clone showed up just a few times. The V and J genes are TRBV29-1 and TRBJ2-1; 10 nucleotides match TRBD2. The V segment lost 3 bases and the J segment 7 bases; nucleotides outside the gene matches: 6. The CDR3 is 14 amino acids. Germline V lookup: CDR1 SQVTM, CDR2 ANQGSEA. The CDR3 region is CSVDSGGGLNEQFF. DNA of the CDR3: TGCAGCGTTGACAGCGGGGGGGGACTGAATGAGCAGTTCTTC.

The gene calls are TRBV29-1 and TRBJ1-2; D is undetermined. The CDR3 has 11 amino acids. Trimming took 3 bases from V and 8 from J, leaving 10 bases between them. Germline lookup yields CDR1 SQVTM and CDR2 ANQGSEA. Here the CDR3 reads CSVDIGSGYTF. CDR3 nucleotides: TGCAGCGTTGACATAGGTAGCGGCTACACCTTC.

This clone was counted only a few times. The V call is TRBV7-2, the J call TRBJ1-5, with D possibly TRBD1 on 5 matching bases. The CDR3 loop spans 15 amino acids. The germline CDR1 and CDR2 sequences are SGHTA and FQGNSA. V shed 0 bases and J shed 0 bases, with 6 bases lying between them. The CDR3 DNA reads as TGTGCCAGCAGCTTAGCAGGGGATAGCAATCAGCCCCAGCATTTT. This translates into CASSLAGDSNQPQHF.

This clone came up a few times. The chain is built from TRBV7-2 and TRBJ2-7; 8 nucleotides align to TRBD2. The V segment lost 7 bases and the J segment 1 base; nucleotides outside the gene matches: 3. Germline V lookup: CDR1 SGHTA, CDR2 FQGNSA. The length of the CDR3 is 13 residues. CDR3 amino acids: CASTVAGSYEQYF. CDR3 coding DNA: TGTGCCAGCACCGTAGCGGGATCCTACGAGCAGTACTTC. Using reference TRBV7-2 and TRBJ2-7 for the parts outside the CDR3, the full variable domain is GAGVSQSPSNKVTEKGKDVELRCDPISGHTALYWYRQSLGQGLEFLIYFQGNSAPDKSGLPSDRFSAERTGGSVSTLTIQRTQQEDSAVYLCASTVAGSYEQYFGPGTRLTVT.

Regarding this clone: This same CDR3 is encoded by further DNA sequences in the sample. The gene calls are TRBV5-6 and TRBJ2-3; D call uncertain. CDR1 is SGHDT and CDR2 is YYEEEE in the germline V gene. V was pared by 1 base and J by 6 bases, with 6 bases between. The CDR3 loop spans 12 amino acids. Written as DNA, the CDR3 is TGTGCCAGCAGCTTGCCGGCGGATACGCAGTATTTT. Protein: CASSLPADTQYF.

V is TRBV6-5 and J is TRBJ2-2; no firm D call. The V and J ends lost 3 bases and 1 base respectively, with 6 bases between them. The CDR3 runs 14 residues. CDR1 and CDR2 (germline): MNHEY, SVGAGI. The CDR3 bases are TGTGCCAGCAGTTATGGCTTGAACACCGGGGAGCTGTTTTTT. Protein: CASSYGLNTGELFF.

This clone is a singleton in its sample. This chain links TRBV10-2 with TRBJ2-5; a possible D gene is TRBD2 (6 bases). The CDR3 has 14 residues. Germline lookup yields CDR1 WSHSY and CDR2 SAAADI. V lost 3 bases and J lost 5, with 13 bases in between. The CDR3 spells CASSEGPGDETQYF. The DNA of the CDR3 is TGCGCCAGCAGTGAAGGACCGGGGGACGAGACCCAGTACTTC.

For the CDR3, the DNA is TGTGCCAGCAGCTTATCGTCAGGGGCCTACGAGCAGTACTTC. This gives the protein CASSLSSGAYEQYF. The chain carries TRBV7-8 and TRBJ2-7, with D perhaps TRBD1 (6 bases). Germline V gene lookup returns CDR1 SGHVS and CDR2 FQNEAQ. The V end lost 2 bases, the J end lost 2 bases, and 10 bases lay between the germline ends. The CDR3 extends over 14 amino acids.

V usage is TRBV6-6 and J usage is TRBJ2-1; possibly TRBD2 for D (7 bases). Deletions cut 3 bases from V and 6 bases from J, with 18 bases between. Germline-derived CDR1 and CDR2 are MNHNY and SVGAGI (reference sequence). The CDR3 is 16 amino acids. The CDR3 here is CASSYKAGALGNEQFF. CDR3 nucleotide sequence: TGTGCCAGCAGTTATAAGGCGGGGGCCCTAGGCAATGAGCAGTTCTTC.

The chain combines TRBV5-4 with TRBJ2-7; 7 nucleotides align to TRBD2. Germline V gives CDR1 SGHNT, CDR2 YYREEE (reference sequence). CDR3 length: 14 residues. The V and J ends lost 0 bases and 3 bases, in that order; junction bases with no gene match: 3. The CDR3 spells CASSLERGNYEQYF. The CDR3 DNA reads as TGTGCCAGCAGCTTGGAGCGGGGAAACTACGAGCAGTACTTC.

The chain is built from TRBV23-1 and TRBJ1-6, with D possibly being TRBD1 (5 bases). TRBV23-1 belongs to the ORF category, with a function that is uncertain. CDR3 size: 17 residues. V lost 9 bases and J lost 4, with 22 bases in between. The CDR3 sequence: CASTWLWRGPYNSPLHF. The CDR3, as DNA: TGCGCCAGTACCTGGTTATGGAGGGGCCCGTATAATTCACCCCTCCACTTT.

This clone was seen a few times. The chain has TRBV4-1 and TRBJ2-1; D is unresolved. CDR1 is MGHRA, CDR2 YSYEKL, per germline. The length of the CDR3 is 15 residues. V was shortened by 0 bases and J by 8 bases, with 14 bases between the two germline ends. CDR3 coding DNA: TGCGCCAGCAGCCAAGAGGGTAAGGATGGGGATGAGCAGTTCTTC. It codes for CASSQEGKDGDEQFF.

V gene TRBV6-5 combines with J gene TRBJ2-1, with 11 nucleotides matching TRBD2. J lost 9 bases, V lost 4 bases, and 11 bases had no gene match. CDR3 length equals 16 residues. Germline CDR1 MNHEY, CDR2 SVGAGI. The CDR3 loop is CASSSLGTSGNIEQFF. CDR3 nucleotides: TGTGCCAGCAGTTCTCTCGGGACTAGCGGTAACATTGAGCAGTTCTTC.

The chain employs TRBV2 and TRBJ2-1, with 8 nucleotides matching TRBD1. The CDR3 loop spans 17 amino acids. V dropped 3 bases and J dropped 12; count of bases not matched to a gene: 19. Per germline, CDR1 SNHLY and CDR2 FYNNEI. In DNA, the CDR3 is TGTGCCAGCAGTGACTACCTCCGGGACAGGCACCATTGGTCGCAGTTCTTC. Amino acid sequence: CASSDYLRDRHHWSQFF.

The V and J genes are TRBV7-9 and TRBJ2-7; TRBD1 aligns across 9 bases. Unmatched junction bases numbered 2, after V lost 2 bases and J lost 3 bases. The CDR3 is 14 amino acids. Germline V CDR1 and CDR2: SEHNR, FQNEAQ (reference sequence). The CDR3 sequence is CASSLRTGDYEQYF. As DNA, the CDR3 is TGTGCCAGCAGCTTACGGACAGGGGACTACGAGCAGTACTTC.

This rearrangement joins TRBV2 to TRBJ2-5; D remains unclear. Per the germline V gene, CDR1 is SNHLY and CDR2 is FYNNEI. The V end lost 6 bases, the J end lost 0 bases, and 5 bases lay between the germline ends. CDR3 length: 12 residues. CDR3 sequence reads: CASRGDQETQYF. The CDR3 nucleotides read TGTGCCAGCAGAGGAGACCAAGAGACCCAGTACTTC.

V usage is TRBV7-9 and J usage is TRBJ1-1; D not certain. V shed 5 bases and J shed 6 bases, with 16 bases lying between them. Germline values: CDR1 SEHNR, CDR2 FQNEAQ (reference sequence). The CDR3 has 14 residues. In nucleotides, the CDR3 is TGTGCCAGCAGCCTCTTCTCGTACGCGCCTGAAGCTTTCTTT. It codes for CASSLFSYAPEAFF.

This chain uses TRBV6-5 with TRBJ2-4, with D perhaps being TRBD1 or TRBD2 (5 bases each). Germline V gene data show CDR1 as MNHEY and CDR2 as SVGAGI. V lost 2 bases to trimming and J lost 8 bases, with 13 bases between them. The CDR3 has 14 amino acids. The CDR3 protein is CASSYGRDADIQYF. DNA of the CDR3: TGTGCCAGCAGTTACGGTAGGGACGCCGACATTCAGTACTTC.

This clone was seen once. This chain joins TRBV29-1 and TRBJ2-2; 10 bases map to TRBD1. CDR3 length equals 13 residues. Germline CDR1 is SQVTM and CDR2 is ANQGSEA. V lost 4 bases to trimming and J lost 5 bases; unmatched junction nucleotides: 1. CDR3 sequence: CSVGDRGTGELFF. For the CDR3, the DNA is TGCAGCGTTGGGGACAGGGGAACCGGGGAGCTGTTTTTT.

This clone has just a few counts. The rearrangement joins TRBV7-9 to TRBJ2-6, with 10 positions matching TRBD2. J lost 2 bases, V lost 1 base, and 8 bases had no gene match. Germline CDR1 reads SEHNR; CDR2 reads FQNEAQ (reference sequence). The CDR3 consists of 19 residues. The CDR3 DNA sequence: TGTGCCAGCAGCTTAGAAAGAACTAGCGGGGACGCTGGGGCCAACGTCCTGACTTTC. Residues: CASSLERTSGDAGANVLTF.

This clone was observed a single time. The V and J genes are TRBV27 and TRBJ1-2; the D gene is possibly TRBD1 (5 bases). The germline CDR1 and CDR2 sequences are MNHEY and SMNVEV (reference sequence). With 5 bases removed from V and 4 bases from J, the gap between germline ends came to 14 bases. This CDR3 has 14 residues. CDR3 sequence reads: CASSPSTVLYGYTF. CDR3 nucleotide sequence: TGTGCCAGCAGTCCATCGACAGTGCTCTATGGCTACACCTTC.

The chain recombines TRBV5-1 with TRBJ2-7, with D perhaps given as TRBD1 or TRBD2 (5 bases each). CDR1 is SGHRS and CDR2 is YFSETQ in the germline V gene. This CDR3 is built from 12 residues. V was shortened by 0 bases and J by 5 bases, with 6 bases between the two germline ends. In nucleotides, the CDR3 is TGCGCCAGCAGCTTGGGAGGGGACGAGCAGTACTTC. Its translation: CASSLGGDEQYF.